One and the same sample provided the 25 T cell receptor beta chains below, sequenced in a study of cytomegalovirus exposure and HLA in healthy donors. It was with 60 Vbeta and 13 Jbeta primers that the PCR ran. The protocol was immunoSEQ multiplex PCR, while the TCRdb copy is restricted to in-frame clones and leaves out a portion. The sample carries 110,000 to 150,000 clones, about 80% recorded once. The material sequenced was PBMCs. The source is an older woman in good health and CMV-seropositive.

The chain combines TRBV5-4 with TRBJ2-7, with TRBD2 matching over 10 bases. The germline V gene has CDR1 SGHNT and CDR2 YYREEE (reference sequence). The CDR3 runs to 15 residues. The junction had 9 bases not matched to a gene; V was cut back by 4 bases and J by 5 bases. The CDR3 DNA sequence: TGTGCCAGCAGCCGAACTAGCGGGACTCGCAACGAGCAGTACTTC. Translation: CASSRTSGTRNEQYF.

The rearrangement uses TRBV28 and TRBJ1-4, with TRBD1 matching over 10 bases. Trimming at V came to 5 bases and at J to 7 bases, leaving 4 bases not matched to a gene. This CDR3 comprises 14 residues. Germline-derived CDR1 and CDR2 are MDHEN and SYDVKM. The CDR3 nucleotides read TGTGCCAGCAGTAACGGACAGGGGGGTGAAAAACTGTTTTTT. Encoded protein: CASSNGQGGEKLFF.

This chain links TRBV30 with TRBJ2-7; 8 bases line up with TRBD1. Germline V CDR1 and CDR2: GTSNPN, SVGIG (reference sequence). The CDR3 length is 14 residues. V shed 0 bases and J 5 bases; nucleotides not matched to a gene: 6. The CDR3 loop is CAWSVPQGADEQYF. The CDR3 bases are TGTGCCTGGAGTGTCCCCCAGGGGGCAGACGAGCAGTACTTC.

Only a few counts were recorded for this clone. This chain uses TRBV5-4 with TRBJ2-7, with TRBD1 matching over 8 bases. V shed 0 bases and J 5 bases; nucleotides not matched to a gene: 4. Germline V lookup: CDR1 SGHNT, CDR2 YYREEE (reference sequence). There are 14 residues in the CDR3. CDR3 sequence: CASSLGQGLDEQYF. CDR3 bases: TGTGCCAGCAGCTTGGGACAGGGGTTAGACGAGCAGTACTTC. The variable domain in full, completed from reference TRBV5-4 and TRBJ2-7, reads ETGVTQSPTHLIKTRGQQVTLRCSSQSGHNTVSWYQQALGQGPQFIFQYYREEENGRGNFPPRFSGLQFPNYSSELNVNALELDDSALYLCASSLGQGLDEQYFGPGTRLTVT.

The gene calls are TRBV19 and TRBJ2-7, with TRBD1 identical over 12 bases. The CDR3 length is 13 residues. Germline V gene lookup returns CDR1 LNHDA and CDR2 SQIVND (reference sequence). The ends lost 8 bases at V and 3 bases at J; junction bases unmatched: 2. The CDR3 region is CASGTGGDYEQYF. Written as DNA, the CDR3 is TGTGCCAGTGGGACAGGGGGCGACTACGAGCAGTACTTC.

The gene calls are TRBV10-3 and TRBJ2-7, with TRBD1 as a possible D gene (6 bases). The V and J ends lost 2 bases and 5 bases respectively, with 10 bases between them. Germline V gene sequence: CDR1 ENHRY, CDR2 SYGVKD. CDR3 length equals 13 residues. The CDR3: CAISENPGDEQYF. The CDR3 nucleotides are TGTGCCATCAGTGAGAACCCAGGGGACGAGCAGTACTTC.

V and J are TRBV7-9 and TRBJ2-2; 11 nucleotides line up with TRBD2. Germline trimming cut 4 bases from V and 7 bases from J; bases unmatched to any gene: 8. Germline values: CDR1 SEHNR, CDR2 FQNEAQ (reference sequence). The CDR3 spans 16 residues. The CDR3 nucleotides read TGTGCCAGCAGCTCCCGGACTAGCGGGTCTCTCGGGGAGCTGTTTTTT. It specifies CASSSRTSGSLGELFF.

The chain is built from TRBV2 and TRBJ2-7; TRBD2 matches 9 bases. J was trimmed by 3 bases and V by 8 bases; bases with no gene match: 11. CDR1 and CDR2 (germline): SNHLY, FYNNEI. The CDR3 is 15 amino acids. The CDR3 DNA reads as TGTGCCAGCGGACTTAGGCGCGGGAGGGACTACGAGCAGTACTTC. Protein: CASGLRRGRDYEQYF.

CDR3 loop: CATSRVADQTQYF. The CDR3, as DNA: TGTGCCACCAGCAGAGTAGCGGACCAGACCCAGTACTTC. The chain has TRBV15 and TRBJ2-5; tentatively, D is TRBD2 (6 bases). This CDR3 is 13 amino acids long. Germline lookup yields CDR1 LNHNV and CDR2 YYDKDF (reference sequence). The ends were cut back, 1 base at V and 6 bases at J, with 9 bases in the middle.

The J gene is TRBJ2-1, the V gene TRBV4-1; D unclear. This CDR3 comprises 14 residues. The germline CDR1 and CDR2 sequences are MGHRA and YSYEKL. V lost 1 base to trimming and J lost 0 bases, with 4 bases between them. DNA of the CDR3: TGCGCCAGCAGCCAAGCGGGCTCCTACAATGAGCAGTTCTTC. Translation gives CASSQAGSYNEQFF.

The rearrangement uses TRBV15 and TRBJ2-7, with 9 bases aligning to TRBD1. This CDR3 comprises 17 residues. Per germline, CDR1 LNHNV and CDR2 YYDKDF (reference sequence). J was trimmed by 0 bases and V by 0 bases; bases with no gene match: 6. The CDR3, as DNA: TGTGCCACCAGCAGAGATGCAGGGACAGGGCTCTCCTACGAGCAGTACTTC. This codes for CATSRDAGTGLSYEQYF.

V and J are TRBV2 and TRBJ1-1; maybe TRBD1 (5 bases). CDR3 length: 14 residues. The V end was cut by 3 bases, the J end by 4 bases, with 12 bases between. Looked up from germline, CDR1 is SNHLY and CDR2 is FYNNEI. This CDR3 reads CASSESGGSTEAFF. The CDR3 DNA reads TGTGCCAGCAGTGAGAGCGGGGGGAGCACTGAAGCTTTCTTT. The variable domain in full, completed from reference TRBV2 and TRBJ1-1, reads EPEVTQTPSHQVTQMGQEVILRCVPISNHLYFYWYRQILGQKVEFLVSFYNNEISEKSEIFDDQFSVERPDGSNFTLKIRSTKLEDSAMYFCASSESGGSTEAFFGQGTRLTVV.

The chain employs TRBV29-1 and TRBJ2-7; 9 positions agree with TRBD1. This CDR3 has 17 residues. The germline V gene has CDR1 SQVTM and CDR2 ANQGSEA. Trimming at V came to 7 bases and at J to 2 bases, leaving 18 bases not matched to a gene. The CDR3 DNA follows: TGCAGCGCCGAGGCCGGCCCGGTGGGACAGGGACCCTACGAGCAGTACTTC. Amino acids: CSAEAGPVGQGPYEQYF.

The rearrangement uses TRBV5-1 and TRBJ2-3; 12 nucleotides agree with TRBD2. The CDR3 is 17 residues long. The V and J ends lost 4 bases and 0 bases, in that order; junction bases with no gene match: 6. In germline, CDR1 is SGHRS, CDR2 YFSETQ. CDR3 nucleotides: TGCGCCAGCAGCCTCAGGACTAGCGGGACTAGCACAGATACGCAGTATTTT. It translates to CASSLRTSGTSTDTQYF.

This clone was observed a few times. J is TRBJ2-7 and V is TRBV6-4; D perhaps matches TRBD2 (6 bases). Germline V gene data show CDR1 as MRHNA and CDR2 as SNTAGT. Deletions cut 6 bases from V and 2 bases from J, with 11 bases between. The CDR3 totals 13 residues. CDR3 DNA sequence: TGTGCCAGCAGGCCCGCGGGGCCCTACGAGCAGTACTTC. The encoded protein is CASRPAGPYEQYF.

Here the CDR3 reads CAWSARENYGYTF. CDR3 nucleotide sequence: TGTGCCTGGAGTGCCCGCGAGAACTATGGCTACACCTTC. The chain links TRBV30 to TRBJ1-2; no firm D call. Germline-derived CDR1 and CDR2 are GTSNPN and SVGIG (reference sequence). The germline V and J ends were trimmed by 1 base and 2 bases, with 8 bases remaining between them. The CDR3 is made up of 13 amino acids. Together with reference TRBV30 and TRBJ1-2, the CDR3 gives the full variable domain: SQTIHQWPATLVQPVGSPLSLECTVEGTSNPNLYWYRQAAGRGLQLLFYSVGIGQISSEVPQNLSASRPQDRQFILSSKKLLLSDSGFYLCAWSARENYGYTFGSGTRLTVV.

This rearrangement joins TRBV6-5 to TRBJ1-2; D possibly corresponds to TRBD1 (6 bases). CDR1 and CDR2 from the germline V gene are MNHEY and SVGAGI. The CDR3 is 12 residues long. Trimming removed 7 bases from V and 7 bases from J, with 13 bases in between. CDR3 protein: CASTLTGSGYTF. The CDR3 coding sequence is TGTGCCAGCACACTTACAGGGTCTGGCTACACCTTC.

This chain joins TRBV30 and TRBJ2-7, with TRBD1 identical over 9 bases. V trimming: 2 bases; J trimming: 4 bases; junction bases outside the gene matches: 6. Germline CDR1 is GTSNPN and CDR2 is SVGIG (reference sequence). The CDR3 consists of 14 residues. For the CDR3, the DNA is TGTGCCTGGAGTCCCGGGACAGGGCTTTACGAGCAGTACTTC. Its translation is CAWSPGTGLYEQYF.

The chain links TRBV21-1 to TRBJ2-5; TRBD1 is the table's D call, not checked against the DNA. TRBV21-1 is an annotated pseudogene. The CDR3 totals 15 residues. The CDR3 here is CASTLSRGRWETQYF. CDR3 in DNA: TGTGCCAGCACGCTCTCCAGGGGGCGATGGGAGACCCAGTACTTC.

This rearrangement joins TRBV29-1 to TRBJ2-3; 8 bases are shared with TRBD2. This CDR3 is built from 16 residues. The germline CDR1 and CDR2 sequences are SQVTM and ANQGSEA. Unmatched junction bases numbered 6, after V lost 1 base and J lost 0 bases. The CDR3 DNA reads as TGCAGCGTTGAAGTGGATAGCGGGATAAGCACAGATACGCAGTATTTT. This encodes CSVEVDSGISTDTQYF.

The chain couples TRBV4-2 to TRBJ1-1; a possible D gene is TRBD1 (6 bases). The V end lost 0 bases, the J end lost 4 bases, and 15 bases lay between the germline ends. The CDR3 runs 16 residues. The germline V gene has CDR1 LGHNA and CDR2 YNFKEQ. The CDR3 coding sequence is TGTGCCAGCAGCCAAGACCAGGGGAATTTCGGCACTGAAGCTTTCTTT. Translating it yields CASSQDQGNFGTEAFF.

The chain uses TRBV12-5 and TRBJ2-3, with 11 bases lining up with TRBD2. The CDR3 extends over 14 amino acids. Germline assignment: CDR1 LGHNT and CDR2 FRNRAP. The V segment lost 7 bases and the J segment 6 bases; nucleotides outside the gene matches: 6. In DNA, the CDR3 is TGTGCTAGTGCGGGACTAGCGGCCTGGGATACGCAGTATTTT. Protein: CASAGLAAWDTQYF.

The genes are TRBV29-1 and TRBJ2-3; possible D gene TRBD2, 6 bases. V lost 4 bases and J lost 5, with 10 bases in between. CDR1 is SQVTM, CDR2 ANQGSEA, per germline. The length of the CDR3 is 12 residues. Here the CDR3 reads CSVAEGGDTQYF. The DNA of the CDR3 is TGCAGCGTTGCCGAGGGAGGAGATACGCAGTATTTT.

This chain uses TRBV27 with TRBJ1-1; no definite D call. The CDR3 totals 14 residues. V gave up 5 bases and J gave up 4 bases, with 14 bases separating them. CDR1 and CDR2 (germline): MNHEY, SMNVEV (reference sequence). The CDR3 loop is CASSRIGYGTEAFF. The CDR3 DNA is TGTGCCAGCAGTAGAATCGGGTACGGCACTGAAGCTTTCTTT.

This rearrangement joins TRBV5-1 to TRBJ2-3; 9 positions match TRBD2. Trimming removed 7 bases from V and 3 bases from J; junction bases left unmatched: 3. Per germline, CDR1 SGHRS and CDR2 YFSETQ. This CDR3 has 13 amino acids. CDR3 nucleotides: TGCGCCAGCGTAGCGGGAGTTACAGATACGCAGTATTTT. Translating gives CASVAGVTDTQYF.